Listed below are T cell receptor beta chains from one sample, sequenced in a study of CD8 T cells in ankylosing spondylitis. TCRdb independently ran MiXCR on the 5' RACE reads; one entry per CDR3 protein. Among approximately 540,000 distinct CDR3 sequences listed, about an eighth were seen once. Source material: blood, either unsorted or a sorted T cell fraction (not recorded which). All receptors derive from a male donor with ankylosing spondylitis. CDR3s include the opening cysteine and the closing phenylalanine or tryptophan. The D gene is left open where the match is weak. A clone size is listed for some rows: how often the clone was seen (once, few, many), or a class if it is expanded.

d_call | clone_size | j_call | v_call | cdr3_aa | cdr3_nt
TRBD1 | - | TRBJ1-4 | TRBV29-1 | CSVLTGAHGEKLFF | TGCAGCGTTCTCACAGGGGCCCACGGGGAAAAACTGTTTTTT
- | - | TRBJ1-5 | TRBV7-9 | CASSPAPGRGIQPQHF | TGTGCCAGCAGCCCGGCCCCGGGGAGGGGAATTCAGCCCCAGCATTTT
- | few | TRBJ1-5 | TRBV12-3/TRBV12-4 | CASTEGWTNQPQHF | TGTGCCAGCACTGAGGGTTGGACTAATCAGCCCCAGCATTTT
TRBD2 | few | TRBJ2-1 | TRBV12-5 | CASGSASGISYNEQFF | TGTGCTAGTGGTTCAGCTAGCGGTATTTCCTACAATGAGCAGTTCTTC
- | - | TRBJ1-1 | TRBV12-3/TRBV12-4 | CASSSRVWTEAFF | TGTGCCAGCAGTTCTCGAGTGTGGACTGAAGCTTTCTTT
- | few | TRBJ2-7 | TRBV5-6 | CASRRQSSYEQYF | TGTGCCAGCAGACGACAGAGCTCCTACGAGCAGTACTTC
TRBD1 | - | TRBJ1-2 | TRBV12-3/TRBV12-4 | CASSLEGTGLGYTF | TGTGCCAGCAGTTTAGAAGGGACAGGGCTCGGCTACACCTTC
TRBD1 | few | TRBJ2-3 | TRBV11-2 | CASIVGTGGYADTQYF | TGTGCCAGCATCGTGGGGACAGGGGGCTACGCAGATACGCAGTATTTT
- | few | TRBJ2-7 | TRBV6-2/TRBV6-3 | CASRQGLATYEQYF | TGTGCCAGCAGACAGGGTTTAGCGACCTACGAGCAGTACTTC
- | many | TRBJ2-1 | TRBV24-1 | CATSDLRRDINEQFF | TGTGCCACCAGTGATTTGCGAAGGGACATTAATGAGCAGTTCTTC
TRBD1 | few | TRBJ2-2 | TRBV6-5 | CASSSLGQGTSTGELFF | TGTGCCAGCAGTTCTCTCGGACAGGGGACTTCCACCGGGGAGCTGTTTTTT
- | few | TRBJ1-2 | TRBV27 | CASSSLGEGDYGYTF | TGTGCCAGCAGTTCCCTCGGGGAGGGTGACTATGGCTACACCTTC
- | - | TRBJ1-1 | TRBV5-1 | CASSGTTENTEAFF | TGCGCCAGCAGCGGGACTACAGAGAACACTGAAGCTTTCTTT
TRBD1 | once | TRBJ1-1 | TRBV18 | CASSKTGTGTEAFF | TGTGCCAGCTCAAAGACAGGGACGGGCACTGAAGCTTTCTTT
- | - | TRBJ2-6 | TRBV11-1 | CASSLLSWDRIGSGANVLTF | TGTGCCAGCAGCCTGTTATCATGGGACCGAATAGGCTCTGGGGCCAACGTCCTGACTTTC
TRBD2 | few | TRBJ2-1 | TRBV20-1 | CSASPLAGGYNEQFF | TGCAGTGCTAGTCCTCTAGCGGGAGGCTACAATGAGCAGTTCTTC
TRBD1 | few | TRBJ1-1 | TRBV10-3 | CAIRGQGRDTEAFF | TGTGCCATCAGGGGACAGGGGAGAGACACTGAAGCTTTCTTT
TRBD2 | - | TRBJ2-2 | TRBV4-1 | CASSQDNLAANTGELFF | TGCGCCAGCAGCCAAGACAATCTAGCGGCGAACACCGGGGAGCTGTTTTTT
- | few | TRBJ1-5 | TRBV11-2 | CASSSGTSKREPQHF | TGTGCCAGCAGTTCCGGGACTTCGAAGAGAGAGCCCCAGCATTTT
TRBD2 | - | TRBJ2-1 | TRBV10-3 | CAISAWASGSDEQFF | TGTGCCATCAGTGCCTGGGCTAGCGGGAGTGATGAGCAGTTCTTC
- | few | TRBJ2-5 | TRBV2 | CASGGYQETQYF | TGTGCCAGCGGCGGGTACCAAGAGACCCAGTACTTC
- | few | TRBJ2-3 | TRBV5-1 | CASSSEGRASTDTQYF | TGCGCCAGCAGCTCTGAAGGGCGTGCTAGCACAGATACGCAGTATTTT
TRBD1 | few | TRBJ2-1 | TRBV12-3/TRBV12-4 | CASSPPGGFSYNEQFF | TGTGCCAGCAGTCCCCCAGGGGGCTTCTCCTACAATGAGCAGTTCTTC
TRBD1 | - | TRBJ2-1 | TRBV20-1 | CSAERGQTLGNEQFF | TGCAGTGCGGAAAGGGGACAGACCTTAGGGAATGAGCAGTTCTTC
TRBD2 | - | TRBJ2-5 | TRBV5-1 | CASSLEVAGEGETQYF | TGCGCCAGCAGCTTGGAAGTAGCGGGAGAAGGAGAGACCCAGTACTTC
TRBD1 | few | TRBJ2-1 | TRBV15 | CATSPGTGGYEQFF | TGTGCCACCAGCCCGGGGACAGGGGGGTATGAGCAGTTCTTC
- | - | TRBJ2-7 | TRBV29-1 | CSVEDPGRRGGSYEQYF | TGCAGCGTTGAAGACCCGGGGCGAAGGGGGGGTTCCTACGAGCAGTACTTC
- | few | TRBJ1-2 | TRBV4-1 | CASRYSNLDGYGYTF | TGCGCCAGCAGATACAGTAACCTGGACGGCTATGGCTACACCTTC
- | - | TRBJ1-4 | TRBV15 | CATSWGPRNEKLFF | TGTGCCACCAGCTGGGGCCCCAGGAATGAAAAACTGTTTTTT
- | few | TRBJ2-1 | TRBV7-9 | CASSFGRSHNEQFF | TGTGCCAGCAGCTTTGGGAGGAGCCACAATGAGCAGTTCTTC
TRBD2 | - | TRBJ2-2 | TRBV10-3 | CAIGVAGDTGELFF | TGTGCCATCGGGGTAGCGGGAGACACCGGGGAGCTGTTTTTT
TRBD2 | - | TRBJ2-3 | TRBV20-1 | CSANLAGGGSADTQYF | TGCAGTGCAAATCTAGCGGGAGGGGGGTCCGCAGATACGCAGTATTTT
TRBD1 | - | TRBJ1-3 | TRBV7-8 | CASSHPSGQESSRSGNTIYF | TGTGCCAGCAGCCATCCTTCGGGACAGGAGTCCTCCCGATCTGGAAACACCATATATTTT
- | - | TRBJ1-4 | TRBV7-9 | CASSLEGLLNEKLFF | TGTGCCAGCAGCTTAGAAGGACTCCTTAATGAAAAACTGTTTTTT
TRBD2 | - | TRBJ2-1 | TRBV5-1 | CASSLVEAGGEQFF | TGCGCCAGCAGCTTGGTGGAGGCGGGAGGCGAGCAGTTCTTC
- | many | TRBJ2-5 | TRBV20-1 | CSCRGTTWETQYF | TGCAGTTGCAGGGGTACTACCTGGGAGACCCAGTACTTC
- | - | TRBJ2-5 | TRBV6-1 | CASSERRGLQETQYF | TGTGCCAGCAGTGAACGCCGGGGGCTACAAGAGACCCAGTACTTC
TRBD1 | few | TRBJ1-1 | TRBV14 | CASSQDGTGKTEAFF | TGTGCCAGCAGCCAAGACGGGACAGGGAAAACTGAAGCTTTCTTT
- | few | TRBJ1-1 | TRBV7-2 | CASSTVGGSATEAFF | TGTGCCAGCAGCACAGTAGGGGGGTCGGCCACTGAAGCTTTCTTT
- | many | TRBJ2-3 | TRBV20-1 | CSARDRRGTDTQYF | TGCAGTGCTAGAGATCGGAGGGGGACAGATACGCAGTATTTT
- | - | TRBJ2-1 | TRBV7-8 | CASSLASAGPGNEQFF | TGTGCCAGCAGCTTAGCCTCCGCAGGGCCTGGCAATGAGCAGTTCTTC
- | many | TRBJ2-1 | TRBV3-1 | CASSANTFYNEQFF | TGTGCCAGCAGTGCGAACACCTTCTACAATGAGCAGTTCTTC
TRBD1 | few | TRBJ1-2 | TRBV7-9 | CASSSIEDREGSYTF | TGTGCCAGCAGCTCCATCGAAGACAGGGAGGGGAGCTACACCTTC
TRBD1 | - | TRBJ2-2 | TRBV7-9 | CASSPGRTGRTGELFF | TGTGCCAGCAGCCCGGGCCGGACAGGGCGCACCGGGGAGCTGTTTTTT
TRBD1 | - | TRBJ1-1 | TRBV7-2 | CASQGQGRTEAFF | TGTGCCAGCCAAGGACAGGGACGCACTGAAGCTTTCTTT
TRBD2 | once | TRBJ2-4 | TRBV13 | CASSLTRVASGSAQNKNIQYF | TGTGCCAGCAGCTTAACTCGAGTCGCTAGCGGGAGCGCCCAAAACAAAAACATTCAGTACTTC
- | few | TRBJ2-7 | TRBV29-1 | CSVQTLDSNSYEQYF | TGCAGCGTCCAAACTTTGGACAGTAACTCCTACGAGCAGTACTTC
- | few | TRBJ2-3 | TRBV7-2 | CASSPLSADTQYF | TGTGCCAGCAGCCCACTGTCCGCAGATACGCAGTATTTT
- | few | TRBJ2-5 | TRBV4-2 | CASSQGGLQGTQTQYF | TGTGCCAGCAGCCAGGGTGGGTTGCAGGGTACACAGACCCAGTACTTC
- | many | TRBJ2-6 | TRBV2 | CASSVGLSGANVLTF | TGTGCCAGCAGTGTTGGCCTATCTGGGGCCAACGTCCTGACTTTC
- | - | TRBJ2-1 | TRBV29-1 | CSVSFSGAYNEQFF | TGCAGCGTTTCTTTTTCTGGGGCCTACAATGAGCAGTTCTTC
TRBD2 | - | TRBJ2-1 | TRBV30 | CAWSALAGNEGEQFF | TGTGCCTGGAGTGCGCTAGCGGGAAATGAGGGTGAGCAGTTCTTC
TRBD2 | - | TRBJ2-1 | TRBV11-3 | CASSLDTGTSGRAGQFF | TGTGCCAGCAGCTTAGATACCGGGACTAGCGGGAGGGCGGGGCAGTTCTTC
- | many | TRBJ2-3 | TRBV20-1 | CSASPREFGTDTQYF | TGCAGTGCTAGCCCCAGGGAGTTCGGCACAGATACGCAGTATTTT
- | many | TRBJ1-2 | TRBV3-1 | CASSQGTGNYGYTF | TGTGCCAGCAGCCAAGGGACGGGCAACTATGGCTACACCTTC